This entry is about one T cell receptor beta chain. Original analysis: Reference gene primer amplification gave estimated nucleated cell counts. This table comes from immunoSEQ multiplex PCR, and its TCRdb copy is limited to in-frame clones, with some not included. Clone size and the V and J calls come from that table; the DNA yielded D and trimming. The data contain 200,000 to 300,000 clones, about 89% of them singletons. This sample stems from a study of blood T cell repertoires in COVID-19. Study information: The United States, Italy and Spain supplied acute and convalescent COVID-19 samples.

Residents of 24 US areas, aged roughly 18 to 89 years, made up the participants. Self-reported history from a screening survey and questionnaire set each donor's cohort. Trimming took 3 bases from V and 1 from J; bases not matched to a gene: 10. The CDR3 runs 18 residues. CDR1 MDHEN and CDR2 SYDVKM come from the germline V gene. Sequenced sample: PBMCs or T cells enriched from blood (not recorded which). This receptor was identified in a woman in her 30s who had recovered from COVID-19. V gene TRBV28 combines with J gene TRBJ1-4; TRBD1 matches at 8 bases. The CDR3 sequence is CASSFLPLGQGTNEKLFF. As DNA, the CDR3 is TGTGCCAGCAGTTTCCTCCCCCTCGGACAGGGAACTAATGAAAAACTGTTTTTT.